A single sample gave rise to the 11 T cell receptor beta chains below, sequenced in a study of blood T cell repertoires in COVID-19 (TCRdb year 2020). Library generation was performed with the immunoSEQ multiplex PCR assay. What TCRdb holds here is the immuneACCESS table cut down to in-frame rearrangements. Part of the clones is not present; checked against another copy, under half of the missing clones reflect an unresolved V gene, and the others are unexplained. The sample table lists around 130,000 clones, 60% to 80% of them with a count of one. Together, the top ten hold roughly 8.6% of the sample. The source material was peripheral blood. These receptors were obtained from a human donor in a cohort sampled during active COVID-19.

V gene TRBV6-2 or TRBV6-3 combines with J gene TRBJ2-7; the match to TRBD2 covers 7 bases. Germline loops: CDR1 MNHEY, CDR2 SVGEGT. CDR3 length: 16 amino acids. V shed 0 bases, J shed 1 base, and the junction held 6 bases outside the gene matches. As DNA, the CDR3 is TGTGCCAGCAGTTACTCGATCGGACTAGGGTCCTACGAGCAGTACTTC. This translates into CASSYSIGLGSYEQYF.

This clone was seen once. The chain joins TRBV27 to TRBJ2-3; 11 bases match TRBD2. The CDR3 totals 15 residues. Germline V lookup: CDR1 MNHEY, CDR2 SMNVEV (reference sequence). Losses at the gene ends were 5 bases for V and 1 base for J; bases not matched to a gene: 2. CDR3 sequence reads: CASSRTSGRTDTQYF. In nucleotides, the CDR3 is TGTGCCAGCAGTAGGACTAGCGGGCGCACAGATACGCAGTATTTT.

This clone was detected once. The chain joins TRBV6-2 or TRBV6-3 to TRBJ1-5; 8 nucleotides match TRBD1. Trimming took 2 bases from V and 5 from J; bases not matched to a gene: 8. The CDR3 spans 16 residues. Germline loops: CDR1 MNHEY, CDR2 SVGEGT. The CDR3 region has the DNA TGTGCCAGCAGTTACCCGGACAGGGTGGAGCATCAGCCCCAGCATTTT. This codes for CASSYPDRVEHQPQHF.

The rearrangement links TRBV6-5 to TRBJ2-7, with 8 bases lining up with TRBD2. This CDR3 has 14 residues. Germline V lookup: CDR1 MNHEY, CDR2 SVGAGI. J was trimmed by 2 bases and V by 10 bases; bases with no gene match: 10. CDR3 bases: TGTGCCACCTCAGACCCAGCGGGAGCCTACGAGCAGTACTTC. Its translation is CATSDPAGAYEQYF.

The chain has TRBV5-1 and TRBJ1-2, with 12 bases identical to TRBD1. V was pared by 3 bases and J by 6 bases, with 9 bases of the junction left unmatched. The length of the CDR3 is 16 residues. The germline V gene has CDR1 SGHRS and CDR2 YFSETQ. CDR3 DNA sequence: TGCGCCAGCAGCTGGAACTCGGGACAGGGGGCCGATGGCTACACCTTC. It yields the protein CASSWNSGQGADGYTF.

J is TRBJ2-3 and V is TRBV5-1; 14 positions match TRBD2. This CDR3 spans 18 amino acids. V lost 3 bases to trimming and J lost 0 bases; unmatched junction nucleotides: 6. Germline assignment: CDR1 SGHRS and CDR2 YFSETQ. In DNA form, the CDR3 reads TGCGCCAGCAGCTGGGGACTAGCGGGGGCCATTAGCACAGATACGCAGTATTTT. Translation gives CASSWGLAGAISTDTQYF.

The chain recombines TRBV19 with TRBJ2-7; 10 nucleotides line up with TRBD2. CDR3 size: 15 residues. Trimming took 5 bases from V and 0 from J; bases not matched to a gene: 4. Germline values: CDR1 LNHDA, CDR2 SQIVND (reference sequence). CDR3 sequence reads: CASSPLAGSSYEQYF. The CDR3 coding sequence is TGTGCCAGTAGTCCACTAGCGGGGAGCTCCTACGAGCAGTACTTC.

V and J are TRBV5-4 and TRBJ1-3; perhaps TRBD1 as D (6 bases). CDR3 length: 15 amino acids. The V end was cut by 4 bases, the J end by 0 bases, with 11 bases between. CDR1 and CDR2 (germline): SGHNT, YYREEE (reference sequence). Written as DNA, the CDR3 is TGTGCCAGCAGCAATCAGGGGAGCTCTGGAAACACCATATATTTT. Translation: CASSNQGSSGNTIYF.

The CDR3 region is CASSQGTGGLPQHF. The DNA for the CDR3 is TGCGCCAGCAGCCAAGGGACAGGGGGTTTACCCCAGCATTTT. This rearrangement joins TRBV4-1 to TRBJ1-5; 10 nucleotides match TRBD1. The CDR3 spans 14 residues. CDR1 is MGHRA and CDR2 is YSYEKL in the germline V gene. J was trimmed by 10 bases and V by 1 base; bases with no gene match: 4.

The CDR3: CSVEVSFYEQYF. Written as DNA, the CDR3 is TGCAGCGTTGAAGTTAGTTTCTACGAGCAGTACTTC. The rearrangement links TRBV29-1 to TRBJ2-7; D gene uncertain. V was cut by 1 base and J by 3 bases, with 7 bases left in between. Germline V gene data show CDR1 as SQVTM and CDR2 as ANQGSEA. This CDR3 region has 12 residues.

This CDR3 reads CASTEVYYGYTF. The CDR3 bases are TGTGCCAGCACCGAGGTTTACTATGGCTACACCTTC. The chain recombines TRBV6-5 with TRBJ1-2; D gene ambiguous. Germline-derived CDR1 and CDR2 are MNHEY and SVGAGI. CDR3 size: 12 residues. Between the trimmed V and J ends, which lost 7 bases and 3 bases, there was a span of 9 bases.